This T cell receptor beta chain was identified during a study of shared clonotypes between healthy human individuals (dated by TCRdb to 2019 to 2021). Describing the broader study: The cohort included three men and a couple of women between 18 and 49 years of age. Blood TCR repertoires of about five healthy adults were deeply sequenced to estimate repertoire size and the extent of clonotype sharing between individuals. To increase sequencing depth and limit assay-specific biases, different laboratories used diverse techniques to prepare libraries and sequence TCR repertoires. Each donor's leukapheresis produced roughly between about 0.8 and 8.9 billion PBMCs.

With respect to this clone: The antigen it recognizes is unknown. It differs at one base from a far larger clone, so likely a read error.

Using the deep immunoSEQ assay, TCR CDR3 regions were amplified from genomic DNA by multiplex PCR. For each cell subset, the extracted genomic DNA was distributed evenly across all wells of several immunoSEQ 96-well plates, and each plate served as one replicate. Each replicate PCR for unsorted PBMC received around 330 ng genomic DNA, equal to 25,000 to 35,000 T cell genomes. Ten immunoSEQ deep assay plates were used to sequence the unsorted PBMC genomic DNA. Purified libraries were measured with a Qubit 3.0 fluorometer, size-checked on a Bioanalyzer 2100, and measured again with the KAPA Library Quantification kit. Every immunoSEQ 96-well plate was sequenced on a dedicated single-read 150-cycle Illumina NextSeq 550 flow cell. Turning to the authors' computational methods: The immunoSEQ output contained only junctional sequences without quality scores, so filtering could not match that applied to full-length reads. To assign V/J genes and CDR3, sequences were annotated using PyIR, a Python wrapper for IgBLAST v1.9, with IMGT germline references. Any read was removed if the V/J assignment was weak (E-value above 1e-6), the CDR3 was missing, or the read contained stop codons, out-of-frame junctions, or ambiguous translated residues. V3J clonotypes were defined by identical inferred V gene, J gene, and CDR3 amino acid sequence. To compute the percentage overlap between repertoires, the number of shared unique clonotypes was divided by the size of the smaller repertoire. Repertoire richness was assessed with RTK rarefaction, the Chao1 estimator, and Recon v2.1 estimates of unobserved clonotypes. TCRdb mirrors the immuneACCESS table, restricted to in-frame sequences. Some clones are absent from its copies; in checked studies, under half trace to an unresolved V gene, and the reason for the others is unknown. Clone size and the V and J calls come from that table; the DNA yielded D and trimming. This sample has hundreds of thousands of clones in its table, and roughly four fifths of those were observed once. The biggest ten clones account for about 12% of the sample.

Healthy HIV-negative adults with no recently reported acute infections or vaccinations were included as donors. Every donor was a Caucasian adult residing in Nashville, Tennessee, USA. For unsorted samples, some 87 million PBMCs were counted, and genomic DNA was extracted using the QIAamp DNA Blood Mini kit. Blood was collected by leukapheresis, and PBMCs were isolated by Ficoll-Histopaque density gradient centrifugation and then cryopreserved in liquid nitrogen vapor phase. What the work shows at the level of the full study, not this receptor alone: Because the study included only a small number of donors, the genetic and exposure-history diversity represented was limited. Sampling was restricted to blood, and TCR repertoires in tissue are likely to differ from TCR repertoires in blood. Pairwise subsampling indicated that sequencing depth was expected to affect the degree of clonotype sharing among donors.

The sequencing sample was made of PBMCs. This clonotype was sampled from a middle-aged woman in good health. Some clones in this sample may be carry-over from other donors' samples.

The CDR3 region: CASSAHKNTEALF. The DNA reads as follows: TGTGCCAGCAGCGCCCACAAGAACACTGAAGCTCTCTTT. The rearrangement combines TRBV9 with TRBJ1-1; the D gene lacks a confident call. The CDR3 contains 13 residues, cysteine and phenylalanine counted. Only the CDR3 DNA is retained, 39 bases long and in frame from the first base. The germline V gene sets CDR1 to SGDLS and CDR2 to YYNGEE.